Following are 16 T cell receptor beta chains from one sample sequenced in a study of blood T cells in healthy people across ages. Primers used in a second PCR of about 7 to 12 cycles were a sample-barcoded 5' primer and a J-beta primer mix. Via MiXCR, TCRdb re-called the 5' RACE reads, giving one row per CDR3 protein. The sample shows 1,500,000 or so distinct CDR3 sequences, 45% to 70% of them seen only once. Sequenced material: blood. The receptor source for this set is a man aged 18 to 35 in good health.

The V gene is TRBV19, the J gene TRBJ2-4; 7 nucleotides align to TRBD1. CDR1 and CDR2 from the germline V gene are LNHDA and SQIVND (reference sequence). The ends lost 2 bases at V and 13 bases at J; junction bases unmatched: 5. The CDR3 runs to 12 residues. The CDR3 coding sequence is TGTGCCAGTAGTATAAGGGACAGTGAGCAGTACTTC. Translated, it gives CASSIRDSEQYF.

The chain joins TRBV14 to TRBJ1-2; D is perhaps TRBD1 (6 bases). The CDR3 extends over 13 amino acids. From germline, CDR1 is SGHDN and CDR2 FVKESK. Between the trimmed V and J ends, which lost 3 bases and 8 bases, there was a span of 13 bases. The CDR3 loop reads CASSQWQGKGYTF. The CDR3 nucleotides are TGTGCCAGCAGCCAGTGGCAGGGGAAGGGCTACACCTTC.

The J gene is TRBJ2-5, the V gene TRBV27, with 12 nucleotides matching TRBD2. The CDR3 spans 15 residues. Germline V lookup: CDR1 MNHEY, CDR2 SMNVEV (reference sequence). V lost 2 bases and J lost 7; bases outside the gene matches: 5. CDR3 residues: CASSLGLAGGWTQYF. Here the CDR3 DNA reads TGTGCCAGCAGTTTAGGGCTAGCGGGAGGGTGGACCCAGTACTTC.

CDR3 protein: CASSLSVGQETQYF. Here the CDR3 DNA reads TGTGCCAGCAGCCTCTCTGTCGGCCAAGAGACCCAGTACTTC. V gene TRBV13 combines with J gene TRBJ2-4; D call uncertain. TRBJ2-5 explains the end of the DNA better; the J call may be wrong. CDR1 is PRHDT and CDR2 is FYEKMQ in the germline V gene (reference sequence). CDR3 length: 14 amino acids.

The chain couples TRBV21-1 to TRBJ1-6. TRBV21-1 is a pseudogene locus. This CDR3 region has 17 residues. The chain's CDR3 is CASSKTRRSSYNSPLHF. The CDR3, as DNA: TGTGCCAGCAGCAAAACCCGCAGGAGCTCCTATAATTCACCCCTCCACTTT.

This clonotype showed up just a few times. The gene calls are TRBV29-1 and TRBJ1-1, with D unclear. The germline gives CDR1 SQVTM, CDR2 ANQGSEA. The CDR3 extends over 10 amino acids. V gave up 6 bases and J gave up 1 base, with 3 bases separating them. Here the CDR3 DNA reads TGCAGCGTGAAGAACACTGAAGCTTTCTTT. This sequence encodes CSVKNTEAFF.

Here the CDR3 reads CASSPHQRGQETQYF. The CDR3 DNA sequence: TGCGCCAGCAGCCCACATCAAAGGGGGCAAGAGACCCAGTACTTC. The chain has TRBV4-1 and TRBJ2-5, with D possibly matching TRBD1 (6 bases). This CDR3 has 15 residues. V was shortened by 4 bases and J by 2 bases, with 14 bases between the two germline ends. CDR1 is MGHRA, CDR2 YSYEKL, per germline.

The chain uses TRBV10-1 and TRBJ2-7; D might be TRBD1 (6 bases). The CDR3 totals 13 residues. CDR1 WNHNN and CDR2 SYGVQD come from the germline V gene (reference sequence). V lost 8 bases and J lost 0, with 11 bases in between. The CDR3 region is CASERTDSYEQYF. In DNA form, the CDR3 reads TGCGCCAGCGAGAGGACAGACTCCTACGAGCAGTACTTC.

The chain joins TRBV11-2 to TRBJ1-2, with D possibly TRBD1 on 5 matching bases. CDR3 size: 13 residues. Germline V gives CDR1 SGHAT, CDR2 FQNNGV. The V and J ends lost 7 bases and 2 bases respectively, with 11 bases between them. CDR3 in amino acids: CASTKGANYGYTF. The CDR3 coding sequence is TGTGCCAGCACCAAAGGGGCCAACTATGGCTACACCTTC.

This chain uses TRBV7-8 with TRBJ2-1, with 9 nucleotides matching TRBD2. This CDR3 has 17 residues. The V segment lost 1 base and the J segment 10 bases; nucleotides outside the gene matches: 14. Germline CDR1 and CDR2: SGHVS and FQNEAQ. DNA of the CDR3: TGTGCCAGCAGCTTAGGCGGGGGGGCTATCTCCTGCAAGGAGCAGTTCTTC. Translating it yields CASSLGGGAISCKEQFF. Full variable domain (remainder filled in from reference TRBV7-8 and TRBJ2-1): GAGVSQSPRYKVAKRGQDVALRCDPISGHVSLFWYQQALGQGPEFLTYFQNEAQLDKSGLPSDRFFAERPEGSVSTLKIQRTQQEDSAVYLCASSLGGGAISCKEQFFGPGTRLTVL.

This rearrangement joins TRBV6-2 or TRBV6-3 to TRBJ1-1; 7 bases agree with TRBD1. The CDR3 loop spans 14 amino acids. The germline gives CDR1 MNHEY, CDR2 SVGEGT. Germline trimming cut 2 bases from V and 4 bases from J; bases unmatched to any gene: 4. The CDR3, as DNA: TGTGCCAGCAGTTACGCGGGACAGCCCACTGAAGCTTTCTTT. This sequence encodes CASSYAGQPTEAFF.

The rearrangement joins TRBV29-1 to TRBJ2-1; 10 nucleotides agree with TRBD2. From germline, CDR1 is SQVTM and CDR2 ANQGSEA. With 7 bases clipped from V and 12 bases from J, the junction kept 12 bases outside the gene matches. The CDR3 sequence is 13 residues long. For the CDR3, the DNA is TGCAGCGATGGGCTAGCGGGAGACTATGGGCAGTTCTTC. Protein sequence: CSDGLAGDYGQFF.

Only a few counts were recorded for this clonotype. CDR3 nucleotide sequence: TGCAGCGTTGAAGCGAGACTTAGGTGCCGTGTTTTCCCTGGGGCCAACGTCCTGACTTTC. It codes for CSVEARLRCRVFPGANVLTF. V usage is TRBV29-1 and J usage is TRBJ2-6; no reliable D call. With 1 base removed from V and 2 bases from J, the gap between germline ends came to 24 bases. This CDR3 region has 20 residues. Per the germline V gene, CDR1 is SQVTM and CDR2 is ANQGSEA.

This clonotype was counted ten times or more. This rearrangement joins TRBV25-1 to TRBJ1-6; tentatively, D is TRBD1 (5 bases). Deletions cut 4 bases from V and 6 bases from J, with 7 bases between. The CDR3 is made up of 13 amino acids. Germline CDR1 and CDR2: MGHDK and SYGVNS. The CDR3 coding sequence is TGTGCCAGCAGTGGCCAGGGTAATTCACCCCTCCACTTT. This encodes CASSGQGNSPLHF.

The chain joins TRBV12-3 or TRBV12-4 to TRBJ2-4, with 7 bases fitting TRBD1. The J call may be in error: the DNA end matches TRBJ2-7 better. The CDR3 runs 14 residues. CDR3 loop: CASSPGQITYEQYF. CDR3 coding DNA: TGTGCCAGCAGCCCGGGACAGATCACCTACGAGCAGTACTTC.

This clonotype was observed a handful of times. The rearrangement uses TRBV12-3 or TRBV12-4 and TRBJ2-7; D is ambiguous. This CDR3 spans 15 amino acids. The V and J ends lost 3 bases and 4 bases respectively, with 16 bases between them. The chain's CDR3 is CASSFEVGQAYEQYF. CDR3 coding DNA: TGTGCCAGCAGTTTTGAAGTAGGGCAGGCGTACGAGCAGTACTTC.